The 2 T cell receptor beta chains presented below share a single source sample, sequenced in a study of blood T cell repertoires in COVID-19. Data came from immunoSEQ multiplex PCR; TCRdb stores just in-frame clones and leaves some out. Of some 250,000 clones in the sample, about 87% were seen once. Sequenced: peripheral blood. All receptors derive from a woman aged 60 to 75 with COVID-19, enrolled during active disease.

The rearrangement uses TRBV10-1 and TRBJ2-7, with 10 nucleotides matching TRBD2. CDR3 length equals 13 residues. The ends lost 8 bases at V and 6 bases at J; junction bases unmatched: 7. The germline V gene has CDR1 WNHNN and CDR2 SYGVQD (reference sequence). The CDR3 reads CASGPSGSLEQYF. In DNA form, the CDR3 reads TGCGCCAGCGGGCCTAGCGGGAGTCTCGAGCAGTACTTC.

The chain couples TRBV19 to TRBJ1-2; 8 bases line up with TRBD1. The CDR3 extends over 14 amino acids. V was pared by 4 bases and J by 1 base, with 2 bases of the junction left unmatched. Germline V CDR1 and CDR2: LNHDA, SQIVND (reference sequence). The CDR3 DNA sequence: TGTGCCAGTAGTAAAACAGGGGGTAACTATGGCTACACCTTC. This gives the protein CASSKTGGNYGYTF.